The clone carrying this T cell receptor (beta chain) was counted at least ten times. The CDR3 length is 14 residues. Trimming shortened V by 4 bases and J by 2 bases, and 10 bases separated the two germline ends. The germline gives CDR1 LNHNV, CDR2 YYDKDF (reference sequence). A second PCR, run for about 7 to 11 cycles, used a sample-barcoded 5' primer plus a J-beta primer mix. MiXCR was run by TCRdb on the 5' RACE reads, yielding one entry per CDR3 protein. The sample lists over 550,000 distinct CDR3 sequences; about 30% were seen once. The data were taken from a study of blood T cells in healthy people across ages.

This clonotype was sampled from an elderly woman in good health. What was sequenced was blood. The chain is built from TRBV15 and TRBJ2-3, with D possibly called TRBD1 or TRBD2 (5 bases each). The CDR3 spells CATSKRDLTDTQYF. CDR3 DNA sequence: TGTGCCACCAGCAAAAGGGACCTCACAGATACGCAGTATTTT.